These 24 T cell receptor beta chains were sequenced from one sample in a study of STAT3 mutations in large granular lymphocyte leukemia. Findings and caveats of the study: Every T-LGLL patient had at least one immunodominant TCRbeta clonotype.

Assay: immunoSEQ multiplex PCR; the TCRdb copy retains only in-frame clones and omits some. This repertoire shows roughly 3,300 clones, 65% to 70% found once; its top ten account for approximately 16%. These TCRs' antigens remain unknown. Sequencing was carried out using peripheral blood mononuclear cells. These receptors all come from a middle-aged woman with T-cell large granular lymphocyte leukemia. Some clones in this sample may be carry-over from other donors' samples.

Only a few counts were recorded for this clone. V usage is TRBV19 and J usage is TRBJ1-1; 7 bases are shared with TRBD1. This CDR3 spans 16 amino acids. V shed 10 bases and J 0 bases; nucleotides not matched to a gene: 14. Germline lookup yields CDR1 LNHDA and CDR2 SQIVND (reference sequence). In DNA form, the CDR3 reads TGTGCCACAGGGGGGCCTATCAATATCATGAACACTGAAGCTTTCTTT. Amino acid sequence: CATGGPINIMNTEAFF.

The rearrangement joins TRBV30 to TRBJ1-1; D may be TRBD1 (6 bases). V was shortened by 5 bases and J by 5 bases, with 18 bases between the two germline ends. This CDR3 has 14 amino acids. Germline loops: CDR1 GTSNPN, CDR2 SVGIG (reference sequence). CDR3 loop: CAWQRGTPWTEAFF. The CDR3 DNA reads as TGTGCCTGGCAGAGGGGGACACCCTGGACTGAAGCTTTCTTT.

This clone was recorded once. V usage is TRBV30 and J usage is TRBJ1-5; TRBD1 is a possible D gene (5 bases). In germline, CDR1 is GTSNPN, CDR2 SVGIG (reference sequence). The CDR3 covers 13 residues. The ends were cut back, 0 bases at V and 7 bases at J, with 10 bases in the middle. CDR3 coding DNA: TGTGCCTGGAGTGTCGACGGGGGACAGCCCCAGCATTTT. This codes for CAWSVDGGQPQHF.

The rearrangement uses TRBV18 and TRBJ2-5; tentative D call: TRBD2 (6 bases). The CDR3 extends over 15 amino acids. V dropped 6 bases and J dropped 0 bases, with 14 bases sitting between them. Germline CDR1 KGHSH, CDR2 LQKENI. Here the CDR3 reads CASSPVSGDQETQYF. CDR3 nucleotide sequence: TGTGCCAGCTCCCCAGTTAGCGGAGACCAAGAGACCCAGTACTTC.

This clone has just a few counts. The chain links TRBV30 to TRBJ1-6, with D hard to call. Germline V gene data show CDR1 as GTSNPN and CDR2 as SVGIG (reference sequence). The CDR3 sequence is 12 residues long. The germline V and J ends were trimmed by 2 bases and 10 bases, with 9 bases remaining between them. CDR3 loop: CAWSLGSSPLHF. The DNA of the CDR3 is TGTGCCTGGAGTTTGGGGTCGTCACCCCTCCACTTT.

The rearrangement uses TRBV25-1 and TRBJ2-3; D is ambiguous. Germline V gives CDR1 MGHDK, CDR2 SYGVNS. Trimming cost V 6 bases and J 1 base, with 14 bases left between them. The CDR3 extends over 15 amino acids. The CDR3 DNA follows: TGTGCCAGCAGAGTGAGTACCCGGGGCACAGATACGCAGTATTTT. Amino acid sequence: CASRVSTRGTDTQYF.

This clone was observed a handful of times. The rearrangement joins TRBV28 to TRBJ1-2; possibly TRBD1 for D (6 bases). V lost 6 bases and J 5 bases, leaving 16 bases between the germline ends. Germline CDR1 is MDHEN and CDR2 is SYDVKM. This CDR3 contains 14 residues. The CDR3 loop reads CASSTGGGRYGYTF. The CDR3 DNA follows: TGTGCCAGCAGCACAGGCGGGGGGCGGTATGGCTACACCTTC.

CDR3 sequence reads: CASGPGQLEEAFF. As DNA, the CDR3 is TGTGCCAGCGGCCCCGGACAGCTTGAAGAAGCTTTCTTT. This chain joins TRBV27 and TRBJ1-1; tentative D call: TRBD1 (6 bases). Trimming stripped 8 bases from V and 8 bases from J, with 18 bases between. This CDR3 region has 13 residues. Germline CDR1 MNHEY, CDR2 SMNVEV (reference sequence).

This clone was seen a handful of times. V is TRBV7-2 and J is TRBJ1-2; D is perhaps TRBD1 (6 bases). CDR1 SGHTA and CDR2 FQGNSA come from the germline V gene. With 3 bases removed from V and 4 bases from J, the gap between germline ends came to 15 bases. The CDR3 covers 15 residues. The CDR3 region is CASSLVARDTYGYTF. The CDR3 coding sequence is TGTGCCAGCAGCTTGGTGGCCCGGGACACCTATGGCTACACCTTC.

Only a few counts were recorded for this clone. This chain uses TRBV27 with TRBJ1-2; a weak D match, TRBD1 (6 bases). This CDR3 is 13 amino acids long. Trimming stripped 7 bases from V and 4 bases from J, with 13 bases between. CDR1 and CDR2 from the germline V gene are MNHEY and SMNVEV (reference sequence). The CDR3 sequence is CASMGGASYGYTF. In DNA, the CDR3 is TGTGCCAGCATGGGGGGGGCGAGCTATGGCTACACCTTC.

CDR3 nucleotide sequence: TGTGCCTGGAGGCCGCACCAAGACTATGGCTACACCTTC. It codes for CAWRPHQDYGYTF. The rearrangement uses TRBV30 and TRBJ1-2; no clear D. CDR3 length: 13 residues. Trimming removed 3 bases at V and 3 bases at J, with 11 bases between. CDR1 and CDR2 (germline): GTSNPN, SVGIG (reference sequence).

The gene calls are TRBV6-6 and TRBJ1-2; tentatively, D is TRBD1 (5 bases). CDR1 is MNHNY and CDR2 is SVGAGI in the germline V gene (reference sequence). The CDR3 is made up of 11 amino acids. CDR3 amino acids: CLGVGGEGYTF. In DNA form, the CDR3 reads TGTCTTGGGGTGGGGGGTGAAGGCTACACCTTC.

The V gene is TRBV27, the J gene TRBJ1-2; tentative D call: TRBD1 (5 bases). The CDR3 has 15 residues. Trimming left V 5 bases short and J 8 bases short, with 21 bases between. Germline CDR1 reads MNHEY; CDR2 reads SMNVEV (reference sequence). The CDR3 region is CASSTINSGAGGYTF. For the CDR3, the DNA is TGTGCCAGCAGTACTATAAACAGCGGAGCAGGGGGCTACACCTTC.

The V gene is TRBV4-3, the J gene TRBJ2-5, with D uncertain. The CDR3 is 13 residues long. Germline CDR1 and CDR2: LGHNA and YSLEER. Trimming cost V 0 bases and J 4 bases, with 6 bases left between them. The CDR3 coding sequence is TGCGCCAGCAGCCAAGAGTTAGGAGAGACCCAGTACTTC. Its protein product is CASSQELGETQYF.

The CDR3 spells CASSPILTYTEAFF. The CDR3 DNA sequence: TGTGCCAGCAGCCCGATCCTTACCTACACTGAAGCTTTCTTT. The rearrangement joins TRBV7-2 to TRBJ1-1; D remains ambiguous. Germline CDR1 is SGHTA and CDR2 is FQGNSA. This CDR3 is 14 amino acids long. V dropped 5 bases and J dropped 3 bases, with 13 bases sitting between them.

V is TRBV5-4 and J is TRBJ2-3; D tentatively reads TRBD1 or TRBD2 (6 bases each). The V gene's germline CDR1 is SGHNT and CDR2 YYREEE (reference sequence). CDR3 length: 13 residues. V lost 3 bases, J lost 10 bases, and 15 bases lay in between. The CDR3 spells CASSSLSGAPQYF. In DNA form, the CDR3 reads TGTGCCAGCAGCTCTTTGTCGGGGGCCCCGCAGTATTTT.

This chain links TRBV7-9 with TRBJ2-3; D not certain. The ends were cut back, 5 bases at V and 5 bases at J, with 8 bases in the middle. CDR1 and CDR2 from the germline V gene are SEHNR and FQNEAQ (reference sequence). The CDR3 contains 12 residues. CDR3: CASSPELDTQYF. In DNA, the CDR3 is TGTGCCAGCAGCCCAGAACTAGATACGCAGTATTTT.

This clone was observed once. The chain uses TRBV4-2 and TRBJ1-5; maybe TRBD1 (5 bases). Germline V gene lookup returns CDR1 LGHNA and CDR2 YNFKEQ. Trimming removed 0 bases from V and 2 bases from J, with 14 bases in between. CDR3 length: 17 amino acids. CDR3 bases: TGTGCCAGCAGCCAAGATCCGGGGCTCATAGGCAATCAGCCCCAGCATTTT. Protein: CASSQDPGLIGNQPQHF.

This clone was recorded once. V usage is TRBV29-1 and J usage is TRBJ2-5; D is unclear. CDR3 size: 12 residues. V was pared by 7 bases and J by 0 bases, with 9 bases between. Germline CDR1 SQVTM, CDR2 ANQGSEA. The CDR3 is CSAGWYQETQYF. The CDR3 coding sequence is TGCAGCGCTGGCTGGTACCAAGAGACCCAGTACTTC. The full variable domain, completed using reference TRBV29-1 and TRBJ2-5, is SAVISQKPSRDICQRGTSLTIQCQVDSQVTMMFWYRQQPGQSLTLIATANQGSEATYESGFVIDKFPISRPNLTFSTLTVSNMSPEDSSIYLCSAGWYQETQYFGPGTRLLVL.

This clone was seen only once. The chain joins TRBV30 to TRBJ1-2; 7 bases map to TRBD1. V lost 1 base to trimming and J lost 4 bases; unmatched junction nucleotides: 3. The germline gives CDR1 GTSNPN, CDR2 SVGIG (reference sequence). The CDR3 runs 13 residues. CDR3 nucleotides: TGTGCCTGGAGTGCGGGACAGTCCTATGGCTACACCTTC. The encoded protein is CAWSAGQSYGYTF.

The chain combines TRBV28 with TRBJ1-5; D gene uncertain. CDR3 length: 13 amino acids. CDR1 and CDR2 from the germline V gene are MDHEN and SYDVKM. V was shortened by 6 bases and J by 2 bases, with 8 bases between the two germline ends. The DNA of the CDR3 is TGTGCCAGCAGGGAGAGTGGCAATCAGCCCCAGCATTTT. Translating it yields CASRESGNQPQHF.

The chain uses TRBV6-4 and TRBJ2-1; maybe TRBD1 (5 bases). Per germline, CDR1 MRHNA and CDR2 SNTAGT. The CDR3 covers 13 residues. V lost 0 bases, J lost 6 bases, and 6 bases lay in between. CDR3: CASSDSDTNEQFF. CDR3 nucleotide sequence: TGTGCCAGCAGTGACTCGGACACCAATGAGCAGTTCTTC.

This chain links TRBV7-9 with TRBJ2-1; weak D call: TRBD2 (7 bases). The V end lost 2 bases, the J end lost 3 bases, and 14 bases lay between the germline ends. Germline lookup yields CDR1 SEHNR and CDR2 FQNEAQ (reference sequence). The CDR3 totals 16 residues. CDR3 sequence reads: CASSLTGGQIYNEQFF. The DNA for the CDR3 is TGTGCCAGCAGCTTAACGGGAGGACAGATCTACAATGAGCAGTTCTTC.

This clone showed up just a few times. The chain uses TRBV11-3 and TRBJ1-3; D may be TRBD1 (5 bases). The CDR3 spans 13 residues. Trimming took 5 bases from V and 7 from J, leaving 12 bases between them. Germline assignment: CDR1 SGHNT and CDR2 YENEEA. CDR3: CASSAGGANTIYF. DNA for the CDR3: TGTGCCAGCAGCGCCGGCGGGGCGAACACCATATATTTT.